This T cell receptor beta chain was sequenced during a study of PD-L1 blockade in urothelial cancer. Study background: A median around 140,000 T cells were found in blood samples. Study-wide results and limits: Expansion of tumor-associated blood clones at 3 weeks was greater in durable-benefit patients.

TCRdb's copy holds only in-frame clones and misses some; the assay was immunoSEQ multiplex PCR. The sample includes about 81,000 clones, around nine tenths of them seen just once. Trimming took 7 bases from V and 1 from J; bases not matched to a gene: 11. Germline CDR1 and CDR2: SGHAT and FQNNGV. CDR3 length: 17 amino acids. Worth noting for this clone: Its antigen remains unidentified.

Sequenced material: PBMCs, taken around atezolizumab (anti-PD-L1) treatment. This chain uses TRBV11-2 with TRBJ2-1, with 9 bases identical to TRBD2. The TCR comes from a man in his fifties or sixties with urothelial cancer. This CDR3 is CASTARGAGGSYNEQFF. CDR3 sequence (DNA): TGTGCCAGCACCGCTAGAGGTGCGGGAGGGTCCTACAATGAGCAGTTCTTC.